The rows below give T cell receptor beta chains drawn from one sample of a study of blood T cells in healthy people across ages. TCRdb re-analysed the 5' RACE reads in MiXCR, keeping a single row per CDR3 protein. Here the sample spans hundreds of thousands of distinct CDR3 sequences, approximately 55% being singletons. Specimen: blood. These receptor sequences come from an elderly man in good health. Both conserved end residues are trimmed from each CDR3. Fields, in order: V gene, CDR3 protein.

V gene: TRBV29-1; CDR3 protein: SGGTVYEQY
V gene: TRBV9; CDR3 protein: ASSVGGLAVEGYEQY
V gene: TRBV20-1; CDR3 protein: SASKVADYEQY
V gene: TRBV14; CDR3 protein: ASSQGQHTEAF
V gene: TRBV11-2; CDR3 protein: ASSSPGLAFYEQY
V gene: TRBV28; CDR3 protein: ACRMGLAEADEQY
V gene: TRBV12-3/TRBV12-4; CDR3 protein: ASSPGGTRRYAY
V gene: TRBV27; CDR3 protein: ASSSTYEQY
V gene: TRBV5-4; CDR3 protein: ASHVDSSGANVLT
V gene: TRBV20-1; CDR3 protein: SATWQGQNIQY
V gene: TRBV7-9; CDR3 protein: ASSFGVGTNEKLF
V gene: TRBV5-4; CDR3 protein: ASSVPTGGGTEAF
V gene: TRBV21-1; CDR3 protein: AMINDRARETQF
V gene: TRBV30; CDR3 protein: AWRGHFAGANVLT
V gene: TRBV20-1; CDR3 protein: RPYNGRAWNEQF
V gene: TRBV5-1; CDR3 protein: ASQRQAGRSGANVLT
V gene: TRBV11-1; CDR3 protein: ASSLLWREGNNEQF
V gene: TRBV7-9; CDR3 protein: ASRKLRGEETQY
V gene: TRBV21-1; CDR3 protein: ASSKQGVGEQY
V gene: TRBV6-5; CDR3 protein: ASSYSRVAGEQY
V gene: TRBV6-6; CDR3 protein: ASSRGFPNSYEQY
V gene: TRBV20-1; CDR3 protein: SASRGLAGSSTDTQY
V gene: TRBV18; CDR3 protein: ASSTQEDTQY
V gene: TRBV6-1; CDR3 protein: ASSEDRAGVYNEQF
V gene: TRBV18; CDR3 protein: ASSPRNLDEQY